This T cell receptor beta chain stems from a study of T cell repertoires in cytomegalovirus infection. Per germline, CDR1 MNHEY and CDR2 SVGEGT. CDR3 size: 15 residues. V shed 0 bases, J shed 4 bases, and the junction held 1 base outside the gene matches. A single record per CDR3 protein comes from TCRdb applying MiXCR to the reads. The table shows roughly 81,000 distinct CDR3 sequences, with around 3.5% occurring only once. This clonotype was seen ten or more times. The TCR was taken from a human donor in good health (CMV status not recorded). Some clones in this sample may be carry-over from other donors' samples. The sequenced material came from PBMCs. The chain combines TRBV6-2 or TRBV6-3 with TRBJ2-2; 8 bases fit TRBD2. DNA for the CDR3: TGTGCCAGCAGTTACTCCGGGGGGGCCACCGGGGAGCTGTTTTTT. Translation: CASSYSGGATGELFF.